The T cell receptor (beta chain) under discussion was sequenced for a study of regulatory T cells in long-lasting Graves disease. Study-level points and caveats: Persistent cases of Graves' showed reduced TCR diversity relative to newly diagnosed patients.

Building of the TCR beta libraries involved iRepertoire HTBI primers and Arm-PCR of CDR3 regions. As handled by the study authors: Identification of gene segments yielded some 62 TRBV and 12 to 15 TRBJ across samples. Using its own MiXCR run on the multiplex PCR reads, TCRdb lists one record per CDR3 protein. TCRdb's processing, not the study's, gives the V and J calls here. The sample carries hundreds of thousands of distinct CDR3 sequences, around 15% recorded once. This clonotype was detected only a few times. The antigen is not known. An end of the junction differs from the germline gene, which may be a read error. Indicated time point: newly diagnosed GD, antithyroid drugs for less than 3 months. With RNA extracted from PBMCs as input, the TCR library was made. Patients came from an endocrinology department in Xi'an, China. EDTA tubes received approximately 9 milliliters of drawn peripheral blood.

The germline V gene encodes CDR1 SGHTA and CDR2 FQGTGA. CDR3 length: 12 amino acids. The gene calls are TRBV7-3 and TRBJ2-4; 9 bases are a match to TRBD1. The sequence was obtained from a female donor with Graves disease. The material was peripheral blood mononuclear cells (PBMCs), obtained at new diagnosis, from a patient treated with antithyroid drugs. The CDR3 coding sequence is TGTGCCAACAGCTGGGACAGGGCGATTCAGTACTTC. Amino acids: CANSWDRAIQYF. Full variable domain (outside the CDR3, taken from reference TRBV7-3 and TRBJ2-4): GAGVSQTPSNKVTEKGKYVELRCDPISGHTALYWYRQSLGQGPEFLIYFQGTGAADDSGLPNDRFFAVRPEGSVSTLKIQRTERGDSAVYLCANSWDRAIQYFGAGTRLSVL.